These T cell receptor beta chains were read from a single sample in a study of fetal regulatory T cell absence and autoimmunity. TCRdb's copy holds only in-frame clones and misses some; the assay was immunoSEQ multiplex PCR. The sample yields 95,000 or so clones, 55% to 75% seen once. Sequenced material: pancreas tissue. These receptors came from a male donor with IPEX syndrome. CDR3s include the opening cysteine and the closing phenylalanine or tryptophan. Fields, in order: clone size, D gene, V gene, J gene, CDR3 DNA, CDR3 protein. The D gene is left open where the match is weak. A clone size is listed for some rows: how often the clone was seen (once, few, many), or a class if it is expanded.

NA	TRBD2	TRBV9	TRBJ2-2	TGTGCCAGCAGCGTACCCACTAGCGGGGGGGACACCGGGGAGCTGTTTTTT	CASSVPTSGGDTGELFF
NA	TRBD2	TRBV7-8	TRBJ2-3	TGTGCCAGCAGCACCGGACTTAGCGGGAGGGCGGATACGCAGTATTTT	CASSTGLSGRADTQYF
NA	NA	TRBV7-9	TRBJ1-2	TGTGCCAGCAGCCGAGGAGTGGTTGGGGTCTATGGCTACACCTTC	CASSRGVVGVYGYTF
NA	TRBD2	TRBV19	TRBJ2-1	TGTGCCAGTAGAGGACTAGCGGGGGCCAATGAGCAGTTCTTC	CASRGLAGANEQFF
NA	TRBD1	TRBV19	TRBJ1-6	TGTGCCAGTAGTACAGACAGGGATTCACCCCTCCACTTT	CASSTDRDSPLHF
NA	TRBD1	TRBV7-2	TRBJ1-4	TGTGCCAGCAGCTTAGGGACAGGGGGTAATGAAAAACTGTTTTTT	CASSLGTGGNEKLFF
NA	NA	TRBV6-1	TRBJ1-1	TGTGCCATCCGTCCCCGACAGGACACTGAAGCTTTCTTT	CAIRPRQDTEAFF
NA	NA	TRBV19	TRBJ2-1	TGTGCCAGTAGGGTAGGTGAGCAGTTCTTC	CASRVGEQFF
few	NA	TRBV5-1	TRBJ2-7	TGCGCCAGCAGCTCCGTTACTTACTACGAGCAGTACTTC	CASSSVTYYEQYF
once	TRBD2	TRBV18	TRBJ2-1	TGTGCCAGCTCACCACCGGGACTAGGGTCCTACAATGAGCAGTTCTTC	CASSPPGLGSYNEQFF
NA	NA	TRBV7-9	TRBJ1-3	TGTGCCAGCAGCTTAACAAGTGGAAACACCATATATTTT	CASSLTSGNTIYF
once	NA	TRBV5-6	TRBJ1-2	TGTGCCAGCAGTCGAACGGGGTATGACTACACCTTC	CASSRTGYDYTF
NA	NA	TRBV9	TRBJ1-2	TGTGCCAGCCGGGGGGAAAGGAATGGCTACACCTTC	CASRGERNGYTF
NA	NA	TRBV27	TRBJ1-2	TGTGCCAGCAGTTTAGCGTTACCTGCTAACTATGGCTACACCTTC	CASSLALPANYGYTF
NA	TRBD1	TRBV10-1	TRBJ1-1	TGCGCCAGCAGTGGAGTCCCTCGGGACAGGAACACTGAAGCTTTCTTT	CASSGVPRDRNTEAFF
few	NA	TRBV7-8	TRBJ1-6	TGTGCCAGCAGCCAGGGGAGCTCCTATAATTCACCCCTCCACTTT	CASSQGSSYNSPLHF
NA	TRBD1	TRBV4-1	TRBJ1-2	TGCGCCAGCAGCCAAGATGGGACAGGGGGCTATGGCTACACCTTC	CASSQDGTGGYGYTF
NA	NA	TRBV7-9	TRBJ2-3	TGTGCCAGCAGCTTAGGCTACGCGGGCAGAGATACGCAGTATTTT	CASSLGYAGRDTQYF
NA	TRBD1	TRBV27	TRBJ2-7	TGTGCCAGCAGTTTAATAGGGGGCTTCTACGAGCAGTACTTC	CASSLIGGFYEQYF
NA	NA	TRBV5-4	TRBJ1-1	TGTGCCAGCAGACAGGGGAACACTGAAGCTTTCTTT	CASRQGNTEAFF
NA	TRBD1	TRBV5-5	TRBJ1-2	TGTGCCAGCAGCTTGGCGGGGACAGGAGCCTATGGCTACACCTTC	CASSLAGTGAYGYTF
NA	NA	TRBV18	TRBJ2-5	TGTGCCAGCTCAGGGGAAGAGACCCAGTACTTC	CASSGEETQYF
NA	TRBD1	TRBV5-4	TRBJ2-7	TGTGCCAGCAGCGCGGGGACAGGGTACGAGCAGTACTTC	CASSAGTGYEQYF
NA	NA	TRBV18	TRBJ2-5	TGTGCCAGCTCACCACCCAGCAGGGAACAAGAGACCCAGTACTTC	CASSPPSREQETQYF
few	NA	TRBV2	TRBJ2-1	TGTGCCAGCAGTGACAATGAGCAGTTCTTC	CASSDNEQFF
NA	NA	TRBV19	TRBJ1-1	TGTGCCAGTAGTATGTTTGGGGTAGGGGCTTTCTTT	CASSMFGVGAFF
NA	NA	TRBV19	TRBJ1-5	TGTGCCAGTAGTATAGGGGAGGTTAATCAGCCCCAGCATTTT	CASSIGEVNQPQHF
NA	TRBD1	TRBV29-1	TRBJ1-1	TGCAGCGTTGTGGGGGGAGACAGGGGGACTGAAGCTTTCTTT	CSVVGGDRGTEAFF
NA	NA	TRBV7-2	TRBJ2-4	TGTGCCAGCAGCTTGCCTTTAGGGGGGGCCAAAAACATTCAGTACTTC	CASSLPLGGAKNIQYF
NA	NA	TRBV19	TRBJ2-7	TGTGCCAGTAGTACAGGGTACGAGCAGTACTTC	CASSTGYEQYF
NA	NA	TRBV7-9	TRBJ2-6	TGTGCCAGCAGCTTGCCAGGGGAAAGTGGGGCCAACGTCCTGACTTTC	CASSLPGESGANVLTF
few	NA	TRBV4-2	TRBJ1-2	TGTGCCAGGATCAGGGCTCCAAACTATGGCTACACCTTC	CARIRAPNYGYTF
NA	TRBD1	TRBV25-1	TRBJ1-1	TGTGCCAGCAGTGCCTCTCGGACAGGGGGCGCGACTGAAGCTTTCTTT	CASSASRTGGATEAFF
NA	NA	TRBV27	TRBJ2-7	TGTGCCAGCAGTTTATCCCTCCCCGGGGGGACAGTGACCTACGAGCAGTACTTC	CASSLSLPGGTVTYEQYF
once	NA	TRBV5-1	TRBJ2-5	TGCGCCAGCAGCTTCCCCGTCCGGGGCGGTTCGGAAGAGACCCAGTACTTC	CASSFPVRGGSEETQYF
NA	NA	TRBV7-2	TRBJ2-5	TGTGCCAGCAGCTTAGGATCGAGACTAGAAGAGACCCAGTACTTC	CASSLGSRLEETQYF
few	NA	TRBV11-3	TRBJ1-1	TGTGCCAGCAGCGCCGAACCGATGAACACTGAAGCTTTCTTT	CASSAEPMNTEAFF
NA	NA	TRBV5-4	TRBJ1-1	TGCGCCAGCAGCTTGGACAACACTGAAGCTTTCTTT	CASSLDNTEAFF
NA	TRBD1	TRBV7-9	TRBJ2-5	TGTGCCAGCAGCTGGGACAGGCAAGAGACCCAGTACTTC	CASSWDRQETQYF
NA	NA	TRBV5-1	TRBJ1-2	TGCGCCAGCAGCTTGGCGGTGGGAAGCTATGGCTACACCTTC	CASSLAVGSYGYTF
NA	NA	TRBV20-1	TRBJ2-7	TGCAGTGCTAGTGAGACCTACGAGCAGTACTTC	CSASETYEQYF
NA	TRBD1	TRBV4-3	TRBJ1-2	TGCGCCAGCAGCCACCGACAGGGGGCGAAGGTTCCCAGAAACTATGGCTACACCTTC	CASSHRQGAKVPRNYGYTF
NA	NA	TRBV30	TRBJ1-5	TGTGCCTGGAGTGGCAGGGACAATCAGCCCCAGCATTTT	CAWSGRDNQPQHF
NA	TRBD2	TRBV4-1	TRBJ2-7	TGCGCCAGCAGCCCCCGGGGGGGGTCCCACTACGAGCAGTACTTC	CASSPRGGSHYEQYF
once	NA	TRBV4-3	TRBJ1-1	TGCGCCAGCCGTCTAGGCATGGGCACTGAAGCTTTCTTT	CASRLGMGTEAFF
NA	NA	TRBV19	TRBJ1-1	TGTGCCAGTAGTATCGGGAACACTGAAGCTTTCTTT	CASSIGNTEAFF
NA	NA	TRBV5-1	TRBJ1-5	TGCGCCAGCAGCTTGACAGGGTATAGCAATCAGCCCCAGCATTTT	CASSLTGYSNQPQHF
NA	NA	TRBV6-1	TRBJ2-7	TGTGCCAGCAGTGAAGCGGCGGGAAGCGCCTACGAGCAGTACTTC	CASSEAAGSAYEQYF
once	NA	TRBV6-5	TRBJ2-3	TGTGCCAGCAGTTACGGGGTCGGGGCGGATACGCAGTATTTT	CASSYGVGADTQYF
once	NA	TRBV21-1	TRBJ2-6	TGTGCCAGCAGCACAAAGAAAACTGGGGCCAACGTCCTGACTTTC	CASSTKKTGANVLTF
NA	NA	TRBV7-9	TRBJ2-7	TGTGCCAGCAGCCAGAAATACGAGCAGTACTTC	CASSQKYEQYF
NA	NA	TRBV21-1	TRBJ2-7	TGTGCCAGCAGCATTTGGGAGGGCCCTAGCGAGCAGTACTTC	CASSIWEGPSEQYF
once	NA	TRBV6-5	TRBJ2-7	TGTGCCAGCAGTTACTCGGGCGCAGGATACTACGAGCAGTACTTC	CASSYSGAGYYEQYF
NA	TRBD1	TRBV7-9	TRBJ1-4	TGTGCCAGCAGCTGGCCGGGACAGGGGGCATCTAATGAAAAACTGTTTTTT	CASSWPGQGASNEKLFF
few	NA	TRBV2	TRBJ1-5	TGTGCCAGCAGGAGGGATAGCAATCAGCCCCAGCATTTT	CASRRDSNQPQHF
NA	NA	TRBV5-1	TRBJ2-3	TGCGCCAGCACTTTATATTGGACCACAGATACGCAGTATTTT	CASTLYWTTDTQYF
NA	TRBD2	TRBV5-8	TRBJ2-3	TGTGCCAGCAGCTTAACTAGCGGGAGTGGCACAGATACGCAGTATTTT	CASSLTSGSGTDTQYF
few	TRBD1	TRBV6-6	TRBJ1-5	TGTGCCAGCAGCCCCGCACAGGGGGGTCAGCCCCAGCATTTT	CASSPAQGGQPQHF
NA	NA	TRBV19	TRBJ1-1	TGTGCCAGTAGTGCGGGACAGAACACTGAAGCTTTCTTT	CASSAGQNTEAFF